The 11 T cell receptor beta chains given below trace back to one sample, sequenced in a study of Graves' ophthalmopathy and Graves' hyperthyroidism. The authors amplified TCR beta CDR3 regions from RNA transcripts. RT-PCR with HTBI primers came first, then second-round multiplex PCR. Each CDR3 protein gets one entry after TCRdb re-called the multiplex PCR reads with MiXCR. This sample has around 600,000 distinct CDR3 sequences, with about 41% found just once. The sample consisted of peripheral blood. These receptors were obtained from an adult man with Graves' ophthalmopathy.

As for this clonotype: A much more abundant neighbour one base away suggests this may be a read error. The V and J genes are TRBV5-1 and TRBJ1-2; 7 bases are shared with TRBD1. The CDR3 has 16 amino acids. From germline, CDR1 is SGHRS and CDR2 YFSETQ. V was clipped by 4 bases and J by 5 bases; unmatched bases: 14. The CDR3: CASSPAASDRPYGYTF. In DNA, the CDR3 is TGCGCCAGCAGCCCCGCAGCCTCGGACAGGCCATATGGCTACACCTTC.

The rearrangement joins TRBV14 to TRBJ2-7; 9 bases map to TRBD2. Germline CDR1 reads SGHDN; CDR2 reads FVKESK. With 4 bases clipped from V and 6 bases from J, the junction kept 16 bases outside the gene matches. The CDR3 is 17 residues long. The CDR3 nucleotides are TGTGCCAGCAGCCCGTTCGTCGGTGGCGGGAGGGCTATCGAGCAGTACTTC. It encodes CASSPFVGGGRAIEQYF.

V gene TRBV24-1 combines with J gene TRBJ2-7, with 9 positions matching TRBD2. Trimming removed 4 bases from V and 6 bases from J; junction bases left unmatched: 9. The germline V gene has CDR1 KGHDR and CDR2 SFDVKD. The length of the CDR3 is 15 residues. CDR3 DNA: TGTGCCACCAGTGACCCGACTAGCGGAATACTCGAGCAGTACTTC. Its translation: CATSDPTSGILEQYF.

This clonotype was recorded at least ten times. This chain connects TRBV5-1 to TRBJ1-4; tentatively, D is TRBD1 (6 bases). The CDR3 is 13 residues long. Germline V gives CDR1 SGHRS, CDR2 YFSETQ. V lost 3 bases and J lost 8, with 11 bases in between. For the CDR3, the DNA is TGCGCCAGCAGCTCAAGGGGGGAGGAAAAACTGTTTTTT. Translation gives CASSSRGEEKLFF.

There are many counts of this clonotype. This chain connects TRBV10-3 to TRBJ1-3, with TRBD1 matching 7 bases. After removal of 6 bases from V and 4 bases from J, the junction contained 6 bases not matched to a gene. Germline V gene data show CDR1 as ENHRY and CDR2 as SYGVKD. This CDR3 spans 14 amino acids. CDR3 loop: CAISATGAGNTIYF. The CDR3 DNA follows: TGTGCCATCAGCGCTACAGGGGCCGGAAACACCATATATTTT.

There are a few counts of this clonotype. The chain has TRBV29-1 and TRBJ2-5, with D maybe TRBD2 (6 bases). The germline V gene encodes CDR1 SQVTM and CDR2 ANQGSEA. Trimming left V 4 bases short and J 9 bases short, with 18 bases between. CDR3 length equals 13 residues. CDR3: CSVAGDGVGAQYF. CDR3 sequence (DNA): TGCAGCGTTGCGGGGGACGGTGTGGGGGCCCAGTACTTC.

V and J are TRBV7-2 and TRBJ2-7; 12 nucleotides agree with TRBD1. The J call is doubtful: the DNA matches TRBJ2-1 better. This CDR3 has 16 residues. Germline-derived CDR1 and CDR2 are SGHTA and FQGNSA. The CDR3 is CASSTPGQGADNEQFF. DNA of the CDR3: TGTGCCAGCAGCACACCGGGACAGGGGGCCGACAATGAGCAGTTCTTC.

The rearrangement uses TRBV12-3 or TRBV12-4 and TRBJ2-2, with D possibly TRBD2 on 6 matching bases. The V end lost 7 bases, the J end lost 4 bases, and 16 bases lay between the germline ends. The CDR3 spans 15 residues. The CDR3 bases are TGTGCCAGCATCCTCACCAGGCGGGGCACCGGGGAGCTGTTTTTT. This translates into CASILTRRGTGELFF.

This clonotype was seen ten or more times. V is TRBV7-9 and J is TRBJ1-4, with a possible D match to TRBD1 (6 bases). Trimming cost V 5 bases and J 6 bases, with 10 bases left between them. CDR3 size: 13 residues. Germline assignment: CDR1 SEHNR and CDR2 FQNEAQ (reference sequence). The CDR3 loop is CASSRDTHEKLFF. The CDR3, as DNA: TGTGCCAGCAGCCGGGACACTCATGAAAAACTGTTTTTT.

J is TRBJ1-1 and V is TRBV29-1; D ambiguous. Trimming removed 8 bases from V and 0 bases from J, with 10 bases in between. This CDR3 contains 12 residues. Germline V gene lookup returns CDR1 SQVTM and CDR2 ANQGSEA. Here the CDR3 DNA reads TGCAGCAGTCTCTACATGAACACTGAAGCTTTCTTT. Its protein is CSSLYMNTEAFF.

The chain uses TRBV2 and TRBJ2-6; D call uncertain. The CDR3 contains 15 residues. CDR1 SNHLY and CDR2 FYNNEI come from the germline V gene. V was clipped by 8 bases and J by 2 bases, with 13 bases between them. The chain's CDR3 is CASVGSAPGANVLTF. In DNA form, the CDR3 reads TGTGCCAGCGTCGGGTCAGCCCCTGGGGCCAACGTCCTGACTTTC.